Shown below are 27 T cell receptor beta chains from a single sample sequenced in a study of blood T cell repertoires in COVID-19. Assay: immunoSEQ multiplex PCR; the TCRdb copy retains only in-frame clones and omits some. The sample has around 130,000 clones, about 86% seen once. Input material: peripheral blood. The receptors originated from a human donor in a cohort sampled during active COVID-19.

This chain links TRBV3-1 (or the pseudogene TRBV3-2) with TRBJ2-5, with TRBD2 identical over 10 bases. This CDR3 comprises 16 residues. Unmatched junction bases numbered 12, after V lost 5 bases and J lost 6 bases. Per germline, CDR1 LGHDT and CDR2 YNNKEL (reference sequence). CDR3: CASSSRLAGLPKTQYF. As DNA, the CDR3 is TGTGCCAGCAGCTCCAGACTAGCGGGCCTCCCAAAGACCCAGTACTTC.

The CDR3 region is CASRDLGQGNEKLFF. CDR3 in DNA: TGTGCCAGTAGGGACCTGGGACAGGGTAATGAAAAACTGTTTTTT. The J gene is TRBJ1-4, the V gene TRBV19; 9 bases map to TRBD1. Germline lookup yields CDR1 LNHDA and CDR2 SQIVND (reference sequence). V was pared by 6 bases and J by 4 bases, with 6 bases of the junction left unmatched. There are 15 residues in the CDR3.

The V call is TRBV3-1 (or the pseudogene TRBV3-2), the J call TRBJ1-2; maybe TRBD1 (6 bases). Germline V gene data show CDR1 as LGHDT and CDR2 as YNNKEL (reference sequence). The germline V and J ends were trimmed by 2 bases and 0 bases, with 10 bases remaining between them. The CDR3 has 15 residues. DNA for the CDR3: TGTGCCAGCAGCCAAACAGGGACTACTAACTATGGCTACACCTTC. This gives the protein CASSQTGTTNYGYTF.

This clone was found once. This specimen includes other DNA sequences encoding the same CDR3. The chain combines TRBV12-5 with TRBJ2-3, with D possibly matching TRBD2 (6 bases). The CDR3 loop spans 13 amino acids. CDR1 is LGHNT, CDR2 FRNRAP, per germline. Trimming took off 4 bases at V and 1 base at J, with 6 bases between the two ends. The CDR3 nucleotides are TGTGCTAGTGGTTCTAGCGGCACAGATACGCAGTATTTT. This codes for CASGSSGTDTQYF.

V and J are TRBV27 and TRBJ1-1, with D unclear. The germline V and J ends were trimmed by 8 bases and 1 base, with 14 bases remaining between them. This CDR3 contains 14 residues. The germline V gene has CDR1 MNHEY and CDR2 SMNVEV (reference sequence). In nucleotides, the CDR3 is TGTGCCAGCTCCCTCGCGGGAAAGAACACTGAAGCTTTCTTT. Translating gives CASSLAGKNTEAFF.

The rearrangement links TRBV28 to TRBJ2-3; the D gene is possibly TRBD1 (5 bases). Trimming cost V 5 bases and J 4 bases, with 13 bases left between them. The CDR3 covers 14 residues. Germline V CDR1 and CDR2: MDHEN, SYDVKM. CDR3 loop: CASSREGAADTQYF. In DNA form, the CDR3 reads TGTGCCAGCAGTCGAGAAGGGGCCGCAGATACGCAGTATTTT.

The gene calls are TRBV11-3 and TRBJ2-3; D may be TRBD2 (6 bases). CDR1 SGHNT and CDR2 YENEEA come from the germline V gene. CDR3 length equals 14 residues. V dropped 0 bases and J dropped 3 bases, with 7 bases sitting between them. The CDR3 here is CASSLDGGTDTQYF. DNA of the CDR3: TGTGCCAGCAGCTTAGATGGAGGGACAGATACGCAGTATTTT.

This clone has a handful of counts. The chain is built from TRBV7-9 and TRBJ1-2; 9 bases map to TRBD1. V lost 7 bases to trimming and J lost 8 bases; unmatched junction nucleotides: 5. The V gene's germline CDR1 is SEHNR and CDR2 FQNEAQ (reference sequence). The CDR3 contains 12 residues. The CDR3 sequence: CASIRQGGGYTF. The CDR3 nucleotides are TGTGCCAGCATCAGACAGGGGGGAGGCTACACCTTC. The variable domain in full, with the rest retrieved from reference TRBV7-9 and TRBJ1-2, is DTGVSQNPRHKITKRGQNVTFRCDPISEHNRLYWYRQTLGQGPEFLTYFQNEAQLEKSRLLSDRFSAERPKGSFSTLEIQRTEQGDSAMYLCASIRQGGGYTFGSGTRLTVV.

The genes are TRBV27 and TRBJ2-3; TRBD2 agrees at 8 bases. The CDR3 extends over 17 amino acids. With 7 bases clipped from V and 0 bases from J, the junction kept 12 bases outside the gene matches. Germline CDR1 and CDR2: MNHEY and SMNVEV (reference sequence). This CDR3 reads CASTSLLAGTSTDTQYF. The CDR3 region has the DNA TGTGCCAGCACCTCCTTATTAGCGGGAACTAGCACAGATACGCAGTATTTT.

V and J are TRBV5-1 and TRBJ2-3; 7 bases line up with TRBD2. CDR1 is SGHRS, CDR2 YFSETQ, per germline. There are 16 residues in the CDR3. The V segment lost 4 bases and the J segment 0 bases; nucleotides outside the gene matches: 8. The CDR3 reads CASSSGASGSTDTQYF. The CDR3 nucleotides read TGCGCCAGCAGCAGTGGTGCTAGCGGTAGCACAGATACGCAGTATTTT.

The chain combines TRBV3-1 (or the pseudogene TRBV3-2) with TRBJ1-1; 11 positions match TRBD1. Germline values: CDR1 LGHDT, CDR2 YNNKEL (reference sequence). CDR3 length equals 15 residues. The V segment lost 4 bases and the J segment 6 bases; nucleotides outside the gene matches: 7. The CDR3 protein is CASSRRDRGTPEAFF. For the CDR3, the DNA is TGTGCCAGCAGCCGCCGGGACAGGGGGACACCTGAAGCTTTCTTT.

This sequence joins TRBV24-1 and TRBJ2-1; 11 bases match TRBD2. Germline assignment: CDR1 KGHDR and CDR2 SFDVKD. Germline trimming cut 2 bases from V and 2 bases from J; bases unmatched to any gene: 10. The CDR3 length is 19 residues. This chain's CDR3 is CATSDSWPPLAGAYNEQFF. The CDR3 DNA reads as TGTGCCACCAGTGATTCCTGGCCCCCACTAGCGGGGGCCTACAATGAGCAGTTCTTC.

This clone was counted once. Written as DNA, the CDR3 is TGTGCCAGCAGCTTGGGGGGACTCCCGAACTCGGATACGCAGTATTTT. It translates to CASSLGGLPNSDTQYF. The J gene is TRBJ2-3, the V gene TRBV5-4; maybe TRBD2 (6 bases). Germline V gene sequence: CDR1 SGHNT, CDR2 YYREEE (reference sequence). The CDR3 has 16 amino acids. Deletions cut 0 bases from V and 6 bases from J, with 17 bases between.

V and J are TRBV5-4 and TRBJ1-1; possibly TRBD1 for D (6 bases). Germline CDR1 is SGHNT and CDR2 is YYREEE (reference sequence). The CDR3 runs 16 residues. Trimming shortened V by 0 bases and J by 1 base, and 13 bases separated the two germline ends. CDR3 DNA sequence: TGTGCCAGCAGCTTGGGCAGGGGAATCTCGAACACTGAAGCTTTCTTT. Encoded protein: CASSLGRGISNTEAFF.

The chain couples TRBV7-9 to TRBJ1-1; no definite D call. The CDR3 is made up of 14 amino acids. Germline V gene data show CDR1 as SEHNR and CDR2 as FQNEAQ (reference sequence). Between the trimmed V and J ends, which lost 5 bases and 2 bases, there was a span of 12 bases. This CDR3 reads CASSTSGRNTEAFF. DNA for the CDR3: TGTGCCAGCAGCACCTCCGGGAGAAACACTGAAGCTTTCTTT. Drawing the rest from reference TRBV7-9 and TRBJ1-1, the complete variable domain is DTGVSQNPRHKITKRGQNVTFRCDPISEHNRLYWYRQTLGQGPEFLTYFQNEAQLEKSRLLSDRFSAERPKGSFSTLEIQRTEQGDSAMYLCASSTSGRNTEAFFGQGTRLTVV.

V usage is TRBV6-5 and J usage is TRBJ1-2; TRBD1 matches at 8 bases. This CDR3 spans 15 amino acids. Trimming took 7 bases from V and 8 from J; bases not matched to a gene: 15. Germline V lookup: CDR1 MNHEY, CDR2 SVGAGI. DNA for the CDR3: TGTGCCAGCAACGGGGGGCAGGGGGCTCGTGAGGGCTACACCTTC. Translating gives CASNGGQGAREGYTF.

J is TRBJ2-5 and V is TRBV5-1; 8 bases line up with TRBD1. The CDR3 sequence is 15 residues long. Trimming took 1 base from V and 5 from J; bases not matched to a gene: 7. Germline CDR1 reads SGHRS; CDR2 reads YFSETQ. CDR3 in DNA: TGCGCCAGCAGCTTGACAGGGGGTAGAGAGGAGACCCAGTACTTC. This translates into CASSLTGGREETQYF.

The chain combines TRBV4-1 with TRBJ2-1; possible D gene TRBD1, 6 bases. The germline gives CDR1 MGHRA, CDR2 YSYEKL. The CDR3 runs 15 residues. Trimming cost V 0 bases and J 3 bases, with 9 bases left between them. The CDR3, as DNA: TGCGCCAGCAGCCAAGAGGCAGGGGTCTACAATGAGCAGTTCTTC. Its translation is CASSQEAGVYNEQFF.

V usage is TRBV7-2 and J usage is TRBJ1-1; D is perhaps TRBD1 (5 bases). From germline, CDR1 is SGHTA and CDR2 FQGNSA. Deletions cut 8 bases from V and 1 base from J, with 14 bases between. The CDR3 length is 14 residues. The CDR3 loop reads CASRWGGTNTEAFF. DNA of the CDR3: TGTGCCAGCCGTTGGGGGGGGACGAACACTGAAGCTTTCTTT.

V is TRBV10-3 and J is TRBJ1-1, with TRBD1 as a possible D gene (5 bases). The germline V gene has CDR1 ENHRY and CDR2 SYGVKD. With 0 bases removed from V and 13 bases from J, the gap between germline ends came to 12 bases. The CDR3 extends over 12 amino acids. The CDR3 here is CAISESIRGVFF. The DNA of the CDR3 is TGTGCCATCAGTGAGTCTATTAGGGGTGTTTTCTTT.

V usage is TRBV6-1 and J usage is TRBJ1-1, with D tentatively TRBD1 (6 bases). V lost 4 bases to trimming and J lost 0 bases, with 15 bases between them. Germline lookup yields CDR1 MNHNS and CDR2 SASEGT. CDR3 size: 16 residues. The CDR3 here is CASSGGLQGLNTEAFF. The CDR3 coding sequence is TGTGCCAGCAGTGGGGGCCTACAGGGACTGAACACTGAAGCTTTCTTT.

This clone came up a few times. The CDR3 protein is CASSQRLSPTPDSPLHF. DNA for the CDR3: TGTGCCAGCAGCCAGAGGTTGTCCCCTACCCCGGATTCACCCCTCCACTTT. This chain uses TRBV9 with TRBJ1-6, with D uncertain. From germline, CDR1 is SGDLS and CDR2 YYNGEE. The germline V and J ends were trimmed by 4 bases and 8 bases, with 22 bases remaining between them. This CDR3 is built from 17 residues.

The rearrangement joins TRBV11-2 to TRBJ1-6; D not certain. Trimming cost V 5 bases and J 4 bases, with 12 bases left between them. This CDR3 is built from 15 residues. The germline gives CDR1 SGHAT, CDR2 FQNNGV. The CDR3 loop is CASSPRPGYNSPLHF. The CDR3 coding sequence is TGTGCCAGCAGCCCCCGGCCGGGGTATAATTCACCCCTCCACTTT.

DNA of the CDR3: TGTGCCAGCTCACCGGGGGCGAGAAGCACTGAAGCTTTCTTT. It encodes CASSPGARSTEAFF. V is TRBV18 and J is TRBJ1-1; D may be TRBD1 (6 bases). V lost 3 bases to trimming and J lost 4 bases, with 12 bases between them. Germline V gene sequence: CDR1 KGHSH, CDR2 LQKENI. The CDR3 sequence is 14 residues long.

This sequence joins TRBV6-5 and TRBJ2-7; TRBD1 matches 10 bases. This CDR3 has 15 amino acids. Germline-derived CDR1 and CDR2 are MNHEY and SVGAGI. J gave up 4 bases and V 0 bases, and 3 bases lay outside the gene matches. CDR3: CASSYSTGGFYEQYF. DNA of the CDR3: TGTGCCAGCAGTTACTCGACAGGGGGCTTTTACGAGCAGTACTTC.

V is TRBV5-1 and J is TRBJ2-1; 11 nucleotides match TRBD2. Germline values: CDR1 SGHRS, CDR2 YFSETQ. V lost 4 bases and J lost 4; bases outside the gene matches: 7. The CDR3 is 16 amino acids. CDR3: CASSLRTSGQYNEQFF. The CDR3 DNA reads as TGCGCCAGCAGCCTTAGGACTAGCGGGCAATACAATGAGCAGTTCTTC.

This clone was detected only once. The V call is TRBV28, the J call TRBJ2-3, with 10 bases lining up with TRBD2. CDR1 and CDR2 (germline): MDHEN, SYDVKM. V shed 6 bases and J 4 bases; nucleotides not matched to a gene: 7. This CDR3 has 15 amino acids. CDR3 DNA: TGTGCCAGCAGCCAGAGCGGGGGGGCCCCAGATACGCAGTATTTT. It codes for CASSQSGGAPDTQYF.